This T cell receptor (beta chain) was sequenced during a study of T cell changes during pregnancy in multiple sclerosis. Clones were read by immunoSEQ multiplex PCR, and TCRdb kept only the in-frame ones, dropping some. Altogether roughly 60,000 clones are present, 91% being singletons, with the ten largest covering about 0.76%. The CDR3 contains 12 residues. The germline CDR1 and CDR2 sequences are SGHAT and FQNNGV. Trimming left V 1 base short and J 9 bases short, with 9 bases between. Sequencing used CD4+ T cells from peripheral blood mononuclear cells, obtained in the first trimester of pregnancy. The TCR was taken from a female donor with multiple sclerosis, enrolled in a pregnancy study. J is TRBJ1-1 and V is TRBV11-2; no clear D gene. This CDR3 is CASSLGRGKAFF. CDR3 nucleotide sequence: TGTGCCAGCAGCTTAGGCCGGGGAAAAGCTTTCTTT.